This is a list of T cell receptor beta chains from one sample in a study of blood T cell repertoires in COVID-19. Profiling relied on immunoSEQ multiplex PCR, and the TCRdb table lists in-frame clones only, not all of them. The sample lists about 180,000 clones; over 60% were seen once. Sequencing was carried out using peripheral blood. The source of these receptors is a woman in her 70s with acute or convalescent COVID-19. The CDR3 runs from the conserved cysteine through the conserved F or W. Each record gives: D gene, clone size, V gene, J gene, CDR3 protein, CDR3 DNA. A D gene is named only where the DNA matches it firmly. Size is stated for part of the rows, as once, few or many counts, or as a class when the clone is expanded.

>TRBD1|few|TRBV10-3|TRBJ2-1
CAISEDRANEQFF
TGTGCCATCAGTGAAGACAGGGCCAATGAGCAGTTCTTC
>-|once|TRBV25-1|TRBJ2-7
CASSVNDLGEQYF
TGTGCCAGCAGTGTTAACGACTTGGGCGAGCAGTACTTC
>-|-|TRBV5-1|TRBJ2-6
CASSLAPGSGANVLTF
TGCGCCAGCAGCTTGGCCCCAGGGTCTGGGGCCAACGTCCTGACTTTC
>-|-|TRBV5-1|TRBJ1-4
CASSLALGSGNEKLFF
TGCGCCAGCAGCTTGGCCTTGGGGAGTGGTAATGAAAAACTGTTTTTT
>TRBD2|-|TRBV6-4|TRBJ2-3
CASSEIAGADTQYF
TGTGCCAGCAGTGAGATAGCGGGAGCCGATACGCAGTATTTT
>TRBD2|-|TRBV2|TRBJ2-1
CASSGSGSGFF
TGTGCCAGCAGTGGTAGCGGGAGTGGGTTCTTC
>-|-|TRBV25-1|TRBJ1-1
CATRGGGNTEAFF
TGTGCCACCAGGGGCGGGGGCAACACTGAAGCTTTCTTT
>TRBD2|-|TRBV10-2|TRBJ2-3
CASRGTSPTDTQYF
TGCGCCAGCAGGGGGACTAGCCCGACAGATACGCAGTATTTT
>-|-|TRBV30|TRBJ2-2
CAWSVLQGIGELFF
TGTGCCTGGAGTGTTCTGCAGGGGATCGGGGAGCTGTTTTTT
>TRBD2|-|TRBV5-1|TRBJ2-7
CASSPTRTSGTYEQYF
TGCGCCAGCAGCCCCACCAGGACTAGCGGGACTTACGAGCAGTACTTC
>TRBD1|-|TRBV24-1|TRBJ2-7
CATSDRDRGYEQYF
TGTGCCACCAGTGATCGGGACAGGGGGTACGAGCAGTACTTC
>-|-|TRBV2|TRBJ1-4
CASFLTRSADEKLFF
TGTGCCAGCTTTTTAACGAGGTCTGCGGATGAAAAACTGTTTTTT
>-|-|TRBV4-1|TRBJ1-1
CASSQEGGRNTEAFF
TGCGCCAGCAGCCAAGAGGGGGGGAGGAACACTGAAGCTTTCTTT
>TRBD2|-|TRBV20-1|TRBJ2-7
CSASGTSGYYEQYF
TGCAGTGCAAGTGGGACTAGCGGGTACTACGAGCAGTACTTC
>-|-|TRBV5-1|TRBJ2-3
CASSLYLSLADTQYF
TGCGCCAGCAGCTTGTACTTAAGTCTTGCAGATACGCAGTATTTT
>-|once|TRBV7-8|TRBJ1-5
CASSRGGIQPQHF
TGTGCCAGCAGCCGGGGAGGAATTCAGCCCCAGCATTTT
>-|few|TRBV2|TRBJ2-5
CASNVFTRGQETQYF
TGTGCCAGCAATGTGTTCACGAGGGGGCAAGAGACCCAGTACTTC
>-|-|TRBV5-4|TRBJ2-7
CASSSIKTSNEQYF
TGTGCCAGCAGCTCCATTAAAACTAGCAACGAGCAGTACTTC
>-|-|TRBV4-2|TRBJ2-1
CASSQTSGGDGGAGEQFF
TGTGCCAGCAGCCAGACTTCGGGTGGGGATGGGGGAGCGGGTGAGCAGTTCTTC
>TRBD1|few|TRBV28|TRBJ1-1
CASRSDREARRRAEAFF
TGTGCCAGCAGATCCGACAGGGAGGCCCGGCGGAGGGCTGAAGCTTTCTTT
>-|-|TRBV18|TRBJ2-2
CASSPPSRGGGTGELFF
TGTGCCAGCTCACCACCCTCCAGGGGTGGGGGAACCGGGGAGCTGTTTTTT
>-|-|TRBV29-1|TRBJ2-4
CSAAGFSAKNIQYF
TGCAGCGCCGCAGGGTTTTCAGCCAAAAACATTCAGTACTTC
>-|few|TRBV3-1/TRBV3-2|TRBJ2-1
CASSQAGSSYNEQFF
TGTGCCAGCAGCCAAGCAGGCAGCTCCTACAATGAGCAGTTCTTC
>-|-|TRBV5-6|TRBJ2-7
CASSLQGRYEQYF
TGTGCCAGCAGCTTGCAGGGGCGCTACGAGCAGTACTTC
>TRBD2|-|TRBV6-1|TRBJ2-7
CASSEGGLAREQYF
TGTGCCAGCAGTGAAGGGGGACTAGCCCGCGAGCAGTACTTC
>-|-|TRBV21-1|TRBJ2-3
CASSPSREGADTQYF
TGTGCCAGCAGCCCCTCAAGGGAAGGGGCAGATACGCAGTATTTT
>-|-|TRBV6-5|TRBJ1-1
CASSFPRDTEAFF
TGTGCCAGCAGTTTCCCCAGGGACACTGAAGCTTTCTTT
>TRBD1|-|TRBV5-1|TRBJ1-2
CASSTRTGENYGYTF
TGCGCCAGCAGCACCAGGACAGGGGAAAACTATGGCTACACCTTC
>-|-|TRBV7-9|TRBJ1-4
CASSFEYQESEEEKLFF
TGTGCCAGCAGCTTCGAGTATCAGGAGTCGGAGGAGGAAAAACTGTTTTTT
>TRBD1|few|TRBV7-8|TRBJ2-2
CASSPGQGRPPGELFF
TGTGCCAGCAGCCCGGGACAGGGGCGCCCCCCCGGGGAGCTGTTTTTT
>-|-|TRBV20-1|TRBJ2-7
CSARAGYEQYF
TGCAGTGCTAGAGCGGGATACGAGCAGTACTTC